This T cell receptor beta chain was obtained from a study of shared clonotypes between healthy human individuals. Notes on the study in general: It was the non-shared clonotypes that had lower generation probabilities than clonotypes shared by all four donors. Sampling was confined to blood; repertoires within tissues likely differ. A small donor pool kept down the genetic and exposure-history diversity that was represented.

As for this clone: Its target is not known.

Original data processing: Filtering was not the same, since immunoSEQ gave junction-only sequences without quality scores. Assay: immunoSEQ multiplex PCR; the TCRdb copy retains only in-frame clones and omits some. V, J and clone size are those of that table, while D and trimming were read from the DNA. Of about 380,000 clones in the sample, approximately 97% were seen once. The CDR3 sequence is 15 residues long. Trimming at V came to 3 bases and at J to 2 bases, leaving 6 bases not matched to a gene. Germline loops: CDR1 MDHEN, CDR2 SYDVKM. Sequences were obtained from memory CD8+ T cells sorted from blood. Subset noted: CD45RO+ cells pooled with CCR7-negative TemRA cells. This clonotype was obtained from a man aged 30-40 years in good health. The chain combines TRBV28 with TRBJ2-7, with 8 bases aligning to TRBD1. The DNA of the CDR3 is TGTGCCAGCAGTTTGTCCCGCAGGGGGCCCTACGAGCAGTACTTC. Residues: CASSLSRRGPYEQYF.